These 16 T cell receptor beta chains came from one sample sequenced in a study of shared clonotypes between healthy human individuals. The method was immunoSEQ multiplex PCR; TCRdb's version includes in-frame clones alone and lacks a portion of them. The sample includes under 1 million clones, 90% to 98% seen only once; the top ten take under 0.3%. CD45RO-negative, CCR7-selected cells formed the naive CD8 fraction, which excluded terminally differentiated effector memory CD45RA+ cells. Sequences were obtained from naive CD8+ T cells sorted from blood. Receptors were obtained from a man under 40 in good health.

The chain links TRBV7-8 to TRBJ2-3, with D unresolved. Germline CDR1 and CDR2: SGHVS and FQNEAQ. CDR3 size: 13 residues. Trimming took 2 bases from V and 6 from J, leaving 9 bases between them. Here the CDR3 DNA reads TGTGCCAGCAGCTTAAGCCCCGGCGATACGCAGTATTTT. This gives the protein CASSLSPGDTQYF.

J is TRBJ2-2 and V is TRBV27, with 7 nucleotides matching TRBD1. Germline V gene data show CDR1 as MNHEY and CDR2 as SMNVEV (reference sequence). V lost 6 bases and J lost 9; bases outside the gene matches: 13. The CDR3 extends over 15 amino acids. The CDR3 sequence is CASSQGQISFRELFF. In DNA form, the CDR3 reads TGTGCCAGCAGCCAGGGACAGATTAGTTTTCGGGAGCTGTTTTTT.

V is TRBV7-8 and J is TRBJ1-1, with 11 bases matching TRBD1. Losses at the gene ends were 7 bases for V and 2 bases for J; bases not matched to a gene: 12. This CDR3 is 17 amino acids long. Germline CDR1 is SGHVS and CDR2 is FQNEAQ. The CDR3 coding sequence is TGTGCCAGCACCCTGATACCGGGACAGGGGGTAAACACTGAAGCTTTCTTT. Translating gives CASTLIPGQGVNTEAFF.

V is TRBV18 and J is TRBJ2-3; D is possibly TRBD2 (6 bases). The CDR3 sequence is 15 residues long. The V end lost 4 bases, the J end lost 3 bases, and 14 bases lay between the germline ends. Looked up from germline, CDR1 is KGHSH and CDR2 is LQKENI. This CDR3 is CASSHLVGRTDTQYF. Here the CDR3 DNA reads TGTGCCAGCTCACATCTTGTGGGGAGGACAGATACGCAGTATTTT.

This sequence joins TRBV5-4 and TRBJ2-1; 7 bases align to TRBD1. Germline V gene sequence: CDR1 SGHNT, CDR2 YYREEE (reference sequence). J was trimmed by 5 bases and V by 3 bases; bases with no gene match: 11. The CDR3 totals 16 residues. CDR3 protein: CASSSNGQAWNNEQFF. The CDR3 DNA is TGTGCCAGCAGCTCAAACGGACAGGCTTGGAACAATGAGCAGTTCTTC.

V usage is TRBV27 and J usage is TRBJ2-3; D gene uncertain. The CDR3 runs 14 residues. Trimming removed 4 bases at V and 0 bases at J, with 8 bases between. Germline V CDR1 and CDR2: MNHEY, SMNVEV (reference sequence). CDR3: CASSSGDSTDTQYF. In DNA form, the CDR3 reads TGTGCCAGCAGTTCGGGCGATAGCACAGATACGCAGTATTTT.

The V call is TRBV19, the J call TRBJ1-5; TRBD1 is a possible D gene (5 bases). CDR1 is LNHDA, CDR2 SQIVND, per germline (reference sequence). The CDR3 covers 16 residues. Between the trimmed V and J ends, which lost 5 bases and 5 bases, there was a span of 19 bases. CDR3 nucleotide sequence: TGTGCCAGTAGTCCCCTGATGGGGCTGGATTATCAGCCCCAGCATTTT. Protein: CASSPLMGLDYQPQHF.

Here the CDR3 DNA reads TGCGCCAGCAGCTTGGGGACCGTCGGGGAGACCCAGTACTTC. Its protein is CASSLGTVGETQYF. The rearrangement joins TRBV5-1 to TRBJ2-5; D remains unclear. This CDR3 comprises 14 residues. Per germline, CDR1 SGHRS and CDR2 YFSETQ. The ends were cut back, 0 bases at V and 5 bases at J, with 11 bases in the middle.

The V call is TRBV9, the J call TRBJ1-3; TRBD1 might be the D (6 bases). The CDR3 spans 15 residues. CDR1 is SGDLS, CDR2 YYNGEE, per germline. V was shortened by 10 bases and J by 0 bases, with 17 bases between the two germline ends. In DNA form, the CDR3 reads TGTGCCTCTCAGTCGGGGGGCTACTCTGGAAACACCATATATTTT. Its translation: CASQSGGYSGNTIYF.

CDR3 residues: CASSLKGRENTGELFF. Here the CDR3 DNA reads TGTGCCAGCAGCTTAAAGGGCAGGGAGAACACCGGGGAGCTGTTTTTT. The J gene is TRBJ2-2, the V gene TRBV7-9, with D perhaps TRBD1 (5 bases). Looked up from germline, CDR1 is SEHNR and CDR2 is FQNEAQ (reference sequence). The CDR3 has 16 residues. V was shortened by 2 bases and J by 1 base, with 11 bases between the two germline ends. Filled out from reference TRBV7-9 and TRBJ2-2, the complete variable domain reads DTGVSQNPRHKITKRGQNVTFRCDPISEHNRLYWYRQTLGQGPEFLTYFQNEAQLEKSRLLSDRFSAERPKGSFSTLEIQRTEQGDSAMYLCASSLKGRENTGELFFGEGSRLTVL.

This chain joins TRBV28 and TRBJ1-5; 7 nucleotides match TRBD1. With V trimmed by 6 bases and J by 6 bases, 5 bases remained unmatched. This CDR3 contains 13 residues. Per germline, CDR1 MDHEN and CDR2 SYDVKM. CDR3 nucleotides: TGTGCCAGCAGCCAGGACAGGTCTCAGCCCCAGCATTTT. It translates to CASSQDRSQPQHF. The whole variable domain, remainder taken from reference TRBV28 and TRBJ1-5, is DVKVTQSSRYLVKRTGEKVFLECVQDMDHENMFWYRQDPGLGLRLIYFSYDVKMKEKGDIPEGYSVSREKKERFSLILESASTNQTSMYLCASSQDRSQPQHFGDGTRLSIL.

This chain uses TRBV5-1 with TRBJ2-7; TRBD2 aligns across 8 bases. Germline-derived CDR1 and CDR2 are SGHRS and YFSETQ. This CDR3 spans 15 amino acids. V lost 4 bases to trimming and J lost 6 bases; unmatched junction nucleotides: 12. The CDR3 DNA reads as TGCGCCAGCAGCACGGAGGGGAGCGGGAGCGGCGAGCAGTACTTC. It codes for CASSTEGSGSGEQYF.

The chain is built from TRBV7-9 and TRBJ2-7; perhaps D is TRBD1 or TRBD2 (5 bases each). This CDR3 has 16 residues. Germline CDR1 and CDR2: SEHNR and FQNEAQ (reference sequence). The germline V and J ends were trimmed by 5 bases and 2 bases, with 19 bases remaining between them. The CDR3 coding sequence is TGTGCCAGCAGCCCTTCGATGGGGCAGGGAGCCTACGAGCAGTACTTC. It yields the protein CASSPSMGQGAYEQYF.

On this clone itself: Other DNA sequences from this sample encode an identical CDR3 as well. The chain carries TRBV27 and TRBJ2-3, with unresolved D. V was clipped by 2 bases and J by 1 base, with 4 bases between them. CDR3 length: 13 amino acids. Germline CDR1 MNHEY, CDR2 SMNVEV (reference sequence). The CDR3 loop reads CASSLGGTDTQYF. The CDR3 DNA is TGTGCCAGCAGTTTAGGGGGCACAGATACGCAGTATTTT.

The genes are TRBV2 and TRBJ2-5; possible D gene TRBD1, 5 bases. The V gene's germline CDR1 is SNHLY and CDR2 FYNNEI. V lost 2 bases to trimming and J lost 1 base, with 17 bases between them. CDR3 length: 17 residues. Here the CDR3 reads CASSELKAGFSQETQYF. DNA for the CDR3: TGTGCCAGCAGTGAACTTAAGGCAGGGTTCAGCCAAGAGACCCAGTACTTC.

The rearrangement joins TRBV27 to TRBJ1-1; possible D gene TRBD1, 6 bases. Germline V gives CDR1 MNHEY, CDR2 SMNVEV (reference sequence). V dropped 4 bases and J dropped 4 bases, with 13 bases sitting between them. There are 14 residues in the CDR3. Written as DNA, the CDR3 is TGTGCCAGCAGTTCACTCCAGGGGCGCACTGAAGCTTTCTTT. Its protein is CASSSLQGRTEAFF.